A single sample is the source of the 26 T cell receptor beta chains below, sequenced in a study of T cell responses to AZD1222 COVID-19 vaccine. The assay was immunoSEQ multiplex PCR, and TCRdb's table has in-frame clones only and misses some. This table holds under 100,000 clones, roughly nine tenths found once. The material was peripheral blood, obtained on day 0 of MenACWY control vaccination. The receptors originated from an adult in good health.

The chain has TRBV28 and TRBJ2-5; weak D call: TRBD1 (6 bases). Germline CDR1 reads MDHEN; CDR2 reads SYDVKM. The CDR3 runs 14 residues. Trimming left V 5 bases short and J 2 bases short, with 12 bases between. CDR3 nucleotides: TGTGCCAGCAGTGGGAAACAGGGTCAAGAGACCCAGTACTTC. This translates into CASSGKQGQETQYF.

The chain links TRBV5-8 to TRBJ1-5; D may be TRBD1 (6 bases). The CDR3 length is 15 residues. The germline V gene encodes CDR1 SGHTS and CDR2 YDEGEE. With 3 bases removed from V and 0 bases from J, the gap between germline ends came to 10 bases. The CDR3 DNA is TGTGCCAGCAGCTGGGGACATACTAGCAATCAGCCCCAGCATTTT. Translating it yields CASSWGHTSNQPQHF. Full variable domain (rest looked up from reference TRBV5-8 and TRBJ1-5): EAGVTQSPTHLIKTRGQQATLRCSPISGHTSVYWYQQALGLGLQFLLWYDEGEERNRGNFPPRFSGRQFPNYSSELNVNALELEDSALYLCASSWGHTSNQPQHFGDGTRLSIL.

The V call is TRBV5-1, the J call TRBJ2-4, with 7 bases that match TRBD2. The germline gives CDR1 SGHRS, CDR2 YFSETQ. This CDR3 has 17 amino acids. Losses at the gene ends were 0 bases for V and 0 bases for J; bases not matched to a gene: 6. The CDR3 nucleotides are TGCGCCAGCAGCTTGGGGCACAGCGGGGTAGCCAAAAACATTCAGTACTTC. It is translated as CASSLGHSGVAKNIQYF. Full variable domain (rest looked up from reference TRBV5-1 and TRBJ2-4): KAGVTQTPRYLIKTRGQQVTLSCSPISGHRSVSWYQQTPGQGLQFLFEYFSETQRNKGNFPGRFSGRQFSNSRSEMNVSTLELGDSALYLCASSLGHSGVAKNIQYFGAGTRLSVL.

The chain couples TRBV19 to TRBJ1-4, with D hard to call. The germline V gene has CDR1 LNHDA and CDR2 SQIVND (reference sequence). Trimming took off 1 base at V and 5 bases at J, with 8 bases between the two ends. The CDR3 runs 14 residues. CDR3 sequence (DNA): TGTGCCAGTAGTATAGCCGCCAGCAATGAAAAACTGTTTTTT. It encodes CASSIAASNEKLFF. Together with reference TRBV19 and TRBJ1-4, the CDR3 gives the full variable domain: DGGITQSPKYLFRKEGQNVTLSCEQNLNHDAMYWYRQDPGQGLRLIYYSQIVNDFQKGDIAEGYSVSREKKESFPLTVTSAQKNPTAFYLCASSIAASNEKLFFGSGTQLSVL.

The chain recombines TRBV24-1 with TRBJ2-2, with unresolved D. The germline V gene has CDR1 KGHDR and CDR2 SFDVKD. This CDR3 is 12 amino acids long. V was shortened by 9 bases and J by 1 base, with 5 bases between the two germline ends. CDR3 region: CATEGNTGELFF. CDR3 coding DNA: TGTGCCACCGAAGGGAACACCGGGGAGCTGTTTTTT.

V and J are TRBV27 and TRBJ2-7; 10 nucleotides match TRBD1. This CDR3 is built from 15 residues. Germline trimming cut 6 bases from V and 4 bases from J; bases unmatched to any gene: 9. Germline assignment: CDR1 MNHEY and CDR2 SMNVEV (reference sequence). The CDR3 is CASSSTGTGAYEQYF. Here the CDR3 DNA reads TGTGCCAGCAGCTCCACCGGGACAGGGGCATACGAGCAGTACTTC.

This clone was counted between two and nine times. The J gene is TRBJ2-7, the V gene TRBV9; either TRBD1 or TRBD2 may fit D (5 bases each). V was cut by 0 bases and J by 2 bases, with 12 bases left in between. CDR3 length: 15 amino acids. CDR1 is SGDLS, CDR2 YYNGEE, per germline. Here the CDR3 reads CASSVGGNGPYEQYF. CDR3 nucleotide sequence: TGTGCCAGCAGCGTAGGGGGGAATGGGCCCTACGAGCAGTACTTC.

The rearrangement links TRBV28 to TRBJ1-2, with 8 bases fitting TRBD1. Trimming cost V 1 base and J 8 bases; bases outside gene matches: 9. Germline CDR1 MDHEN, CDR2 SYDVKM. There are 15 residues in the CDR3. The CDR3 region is CASSLLSQGAGGYTF. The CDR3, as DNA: TGTGCCAGCAGTTTATTGTCCCAGGGGGCTGGAGGCTACACCTTC.

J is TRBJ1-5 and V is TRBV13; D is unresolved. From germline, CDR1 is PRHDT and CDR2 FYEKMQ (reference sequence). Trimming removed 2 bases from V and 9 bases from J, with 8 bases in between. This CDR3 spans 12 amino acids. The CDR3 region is CASSLFRGPQHF. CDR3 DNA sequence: TGTGCCAGCAGCTTATTTCGGGGGCCCCAGCATTTT.

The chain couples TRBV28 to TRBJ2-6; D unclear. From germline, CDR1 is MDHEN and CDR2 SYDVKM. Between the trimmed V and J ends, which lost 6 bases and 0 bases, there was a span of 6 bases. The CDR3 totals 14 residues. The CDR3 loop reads CASSRNSGANVLTF. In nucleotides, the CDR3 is TGTGCCAGCAGCCGTAACTCTGGGGCCAACGTCCTGACTTTC.

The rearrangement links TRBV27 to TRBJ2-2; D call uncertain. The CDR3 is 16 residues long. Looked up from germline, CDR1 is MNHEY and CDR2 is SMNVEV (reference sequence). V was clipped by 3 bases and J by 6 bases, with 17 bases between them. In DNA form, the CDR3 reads TGTGCCAGCAGTTTTGATTTGTCCCCAAACCCCGGGGAGCTGTTTTTT. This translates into CASSFDLSPNPGELFF.

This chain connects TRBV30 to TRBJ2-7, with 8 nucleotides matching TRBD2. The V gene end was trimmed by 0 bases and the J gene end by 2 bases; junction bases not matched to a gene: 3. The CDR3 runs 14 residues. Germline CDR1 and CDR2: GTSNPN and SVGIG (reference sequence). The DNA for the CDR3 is TGTGCCTGGAGTGTCGGGGGGGGGCCCTACGAGCAGTACTTC. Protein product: CAWSVGGGPYEQYF.

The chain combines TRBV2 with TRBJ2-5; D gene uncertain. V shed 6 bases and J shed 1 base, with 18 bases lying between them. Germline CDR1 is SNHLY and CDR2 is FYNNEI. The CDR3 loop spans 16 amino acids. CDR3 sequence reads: CASRTGREAFQETQYF. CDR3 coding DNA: TGTGCCAGCAGAACCGGGCGAGAGGCCTTCCAAGAGACCCAGTACTTC.

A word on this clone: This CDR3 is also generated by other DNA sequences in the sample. The CDR3 sequence: CASSLQGNTGELFF. CDR3 bases: TGCGCCAGCAGCTTACAGGGGAACACCGGGGAGCTGTTTTTT. The genes are TRBV5-1 and TRBJ2-2; a possible D gene is TRBD1 (6 bases). Germline loops: CDR1 SGHRS, CDR2 YFSETQ. V was shortened by 2 bases and J by 1 base, with 6 bases between the two germline ends. This CDR3 region has 14 residues.

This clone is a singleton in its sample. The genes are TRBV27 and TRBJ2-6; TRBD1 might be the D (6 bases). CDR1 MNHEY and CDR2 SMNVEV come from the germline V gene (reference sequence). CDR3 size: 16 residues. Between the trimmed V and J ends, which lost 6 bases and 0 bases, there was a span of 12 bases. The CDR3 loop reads CASSHTGSSGANVLTF. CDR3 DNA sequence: TGTGCCAGCAGCCATACAGGGAGCTCTGGGGCCAACGTCCTGACTTTC.

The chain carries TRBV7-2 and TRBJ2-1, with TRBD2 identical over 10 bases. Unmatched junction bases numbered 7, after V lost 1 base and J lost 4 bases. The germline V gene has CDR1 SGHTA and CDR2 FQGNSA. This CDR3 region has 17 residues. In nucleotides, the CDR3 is TGTGCCAGCAGCTTAGGTTTGACTAGCGGGCATTACAATGAGCAGTTCTTC. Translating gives CASSLGLTSGHYNEQFF. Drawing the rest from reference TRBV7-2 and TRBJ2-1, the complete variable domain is GAGVSQSPSNKVTEKGKDVELRCDPISGHTALYWYRQSLGQGLEFLIYFQGNSAPDKSGLPSDRFSAERTGGSVSTLTIQRTQQEDSAVYLCASSLGLTSGHYNEQFFGPGTRLTVL.

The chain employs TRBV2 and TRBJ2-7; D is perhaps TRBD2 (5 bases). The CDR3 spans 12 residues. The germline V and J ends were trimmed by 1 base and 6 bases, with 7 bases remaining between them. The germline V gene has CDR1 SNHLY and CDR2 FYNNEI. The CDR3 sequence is CASSEGGREQYF. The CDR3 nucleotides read TGTGCCAGCAGTGAAGGCGGGCGCGAGCAGTACTTC. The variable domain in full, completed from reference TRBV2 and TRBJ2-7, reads EPEVTQTPSHQVTQMGQEVILRCVPISNHLYFYWYRQILGQKVEFLVSFYNNEISEKSEIFDDQFSVERPDGSNFTLKIRSTKLEDSAMYFCASSEGGREQYFGPGTRLTVT.

The CDR3 DNA is TGTGCCAGCTCACCACCGGGACTAGCGGGAGGCACCGGGGAGCTGTTTTTT. Amino acid sequence: CASSPPGLAGGTGELFF. The chain recombines TRBV18 with TRBJ2-2, with TRBD2 matching over 15 bases. The J segment lost 4 bases and the V segment lost 0 bases, leaving 0 bases of the junction unmatched. The CDR3 totals 17 residues. CDR1 and CDR2 from the germline V gene are KGHSH and LQKENI. The full variable domain, its missing parts supplied by reference TRBV18 and TRBJ2-2, is NAGVMQNPRHLVRRRGQEARLRCSPMKGHSHVYWYRQLPEEGLKFMVYLQKENIIDESGMPKERFSAEFPKEGPSILRIQQVVRGDSAAYFCASSPPGLAGGTGELFFGEGSRLTVL.

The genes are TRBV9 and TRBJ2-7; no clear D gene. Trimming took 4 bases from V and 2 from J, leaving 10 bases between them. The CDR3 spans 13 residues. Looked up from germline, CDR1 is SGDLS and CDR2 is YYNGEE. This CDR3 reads CASSPTYTYEQYF. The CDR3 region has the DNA TGTGCCAGCAGCCCTACTTATACCTACGAGCAGTACTTC.

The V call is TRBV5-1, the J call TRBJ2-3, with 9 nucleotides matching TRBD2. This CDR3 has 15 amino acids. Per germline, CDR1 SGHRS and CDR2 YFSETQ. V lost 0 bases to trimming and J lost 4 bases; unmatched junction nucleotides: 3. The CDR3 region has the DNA TGCGCCAGCAGCTTGGATAGCGGGAGCGCAGATACGCAGTATTTT. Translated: CASSLDSGSADTQYF.

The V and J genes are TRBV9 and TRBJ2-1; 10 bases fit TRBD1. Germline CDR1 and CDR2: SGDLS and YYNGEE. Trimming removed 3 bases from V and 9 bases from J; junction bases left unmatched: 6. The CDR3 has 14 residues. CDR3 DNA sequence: TGTGCCAGCAGCGCCGGACAGGGGGTTTCTGAGCAGTTCTTC. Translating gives CASSAGQGVSEQFF. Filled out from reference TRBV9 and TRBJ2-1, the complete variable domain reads DSGVTQTPKHLITATGQRVTLRCSPRSGDLSVYWYQQSLDQGLQFLIQYYNGEERAKGNILERFSAQQFPDLHSELNLSSLELGDSALYFCASSAGQGVSEQFFGPGTRLTVL.

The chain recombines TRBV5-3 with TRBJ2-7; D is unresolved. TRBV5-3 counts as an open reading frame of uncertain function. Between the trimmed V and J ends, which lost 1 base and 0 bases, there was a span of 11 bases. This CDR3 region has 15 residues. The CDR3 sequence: CARSLWLGSSYEQYF. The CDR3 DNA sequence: TGTGCCAGAAGCTTGTGGTTAGGTTCCTCCTACGAGCAGTACTTC.

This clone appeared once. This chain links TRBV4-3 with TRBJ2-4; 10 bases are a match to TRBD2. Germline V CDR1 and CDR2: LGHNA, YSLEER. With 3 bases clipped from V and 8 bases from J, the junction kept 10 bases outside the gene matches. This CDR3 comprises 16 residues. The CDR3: CASSHEPTSGIDIQYF. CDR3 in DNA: TGCGCCAGCAGCCACGAACCCACTAGCGGGATAGACATTCAGTACTTC.

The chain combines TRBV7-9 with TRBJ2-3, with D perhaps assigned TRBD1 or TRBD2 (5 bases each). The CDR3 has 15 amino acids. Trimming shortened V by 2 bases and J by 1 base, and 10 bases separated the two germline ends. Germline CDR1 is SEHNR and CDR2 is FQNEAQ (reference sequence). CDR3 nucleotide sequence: TGTGCCAGCAGCTTAAACCCGGGGCGCACAGATACGCAGTATTTT. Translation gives CASSLNPGRTDTQYF.

The CDR3: CASSRAGGENTEAFF. In DNA form, the CDR3 reads TGTGCCAGTAGTCGCGCAGGGGGGGAGAACACTGAAGCTTTCTTT. V is TRBV19 and J is TRBJ1-1, with 7 positions matching TRBD1. Germline assignment: CDR1 LNHDA and CDR2 SQIVND (reference sequence). This CDR3 has 15 residues. J gave up 1 base and V 5 bases, and 7 bases lay outside the gene matches.

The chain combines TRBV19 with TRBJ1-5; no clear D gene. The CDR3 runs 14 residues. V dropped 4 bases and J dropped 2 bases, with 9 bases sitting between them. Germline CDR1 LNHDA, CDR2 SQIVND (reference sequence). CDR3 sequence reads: CASSTGFGNQPQHF. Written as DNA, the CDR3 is TGTGCCAGTAGTACCGGGTTTGGCAATCAGCCCCAGCATTTT.